The 30 T cell receptor beta chains listed next were all sequenced from one sample in a study of HIV-infected patients and healthy controls. cDNA was made from 500 ng RNA using alpha and beta constant primers. Alpha and beta chain libraries were made separately by chain-specific third strand synthesis with multiplexing indices. TCRdb itself ran the 5' RACE reads through MiXCR, one entry per CDR3 protein. Of over 15,000 distinct CDR3 sequences detected, roughly 8.2% appear once; the ten largest clones hold roughly 2.6%. Whole blood was used without fractionation, so all unsorted peripheral T cells were included. The sample consisted of blood. The receptors were sampled from an adult in good health.

This chain connects TRBV27 to TRBJ1-1, with D perhaps matching TRBD1 (6 bases). V gave up 5 bases and J gave up 4 bases, with 17 bases separating them. Germline values: CDR1 MNHEY, CDR2 SMNVEV (reference sequence). CDR3 length: 15 residues. CDR3: CASSPPGHMGTEAFF. The CDR3 nucleotides are TGTGCCAGCAGTCCCCCGGGACACATGGGCACTGAAGCTTTCTTT.

This clonotype was counted ten times or more. The chain employs TRBV4-2 and TRBJ1-5; the D is unclear. V shed 4 bases and J shed 0 bases, with 10 bases lying between them. Germline V gives CDR1 LGHNA, CDR2 YNFKEQ. The CDR3 length is 15 residues. CDR3 loop: CASSLSPNSNQPQHF. The CDR3 DNA reads TGTGCCAGCAGCCTGTCCCCAAATAGCAATCAGCCCCAGCATTTT.

The sample holds many counts of this clonotype. The chain is built from TRBV5-1 and TRBJ1-4; D is unresolved. The germline V gene encodes CDR1 SGHRS and CDR2 YFSETQ. The length of the CDR3 is 14 residues. V shed 2 bases and J shed 5 bases, with 10 bases lying between them. CDR3 in amino acids: CASSLGNPNEKLFF. CDR3 bases: TGCGCCAGCAGCTTAGGCAACCCAAATGAAAAACTGTTTTTT.

The table lists this clonotype with many counts. This chain connects TRBV24-1 to TRBJ1-2, with D perhaps matching TRBD1 (6 bases). The CDR3 sequence is 14 residues long. From germline, CDR1 is KGHDR and CDR2 SFDVKD. V lost 6 bases to trimming and J lost 2 bases, with 12 bases between them. In nucleotides, the CDR3 is TGTGCCACCAGTAGTACAGGGCCGAACTATGGCTACACCTTC. Amino acid sequence: CATSSTGPNYGYTF.

This clonotype appeared many times. CDR3 nucleotides: TGTGCCAGCAGCCGGGACAGCCCAGATACGCAGTATTTT. Protein product: CASSRDSPDTQYF. This chain joins TRBV27 and TRBJ2-3; the match to TRBD1 covers 7 bases. In germline, CDR1 is MNHEY, CDR2 SMNVEV (reference sequence). The CDR3 is 13 residues long. The V segment lost 6 bases and the J segment 4 bases; nucleotides outside the gene matches: 4.

This clonotype occurred many times. The V gene is TRBV7-8, the J gene TRBJ1-5; D is unresolved. Germline CDR1 and CDR2: SGHVS and FQNEAQ. Trimming cost V 1 base and J 5 bases, with 9 bases left between them. This CDR3 has 14 residues. CDR3 DNA: TGTGCCAGCAGCTTAGATCCGGGATATCAGCCCCAGCATTTT. This sequence encodes CASSLDPGYQPQHF.

This clonotype appeared many times. The V gene is TRBV12-5, the J gene TRBJ2-3; either TRBD1 or TRBD2 may fit D (5 bases each). The germline V gene has CDR1 LGHNT and CDR2 FRNRAP. This CDR3 region has 14 residues. V was pared by 2 bases and J by 4 bases, with 10 bases between. The CDR3 region has the DNA TGTGCTAGTGGTTTGAGTCTGGGGGCAGATACGCAGTATTTT. Translating gives CASGLSLGADTQYF.

This clonotype has only one observation. The chain recombines TRBV5-1 with TRBJ1-1; TRBD1 agrees at 8 bases. The CDR3 contains 15 residues. The germline gives CDR1 SGHRS, CDR2 YFSETQ. The V gene end was trimmed by 0 bases and the J gene end by 2 bases; junction bases not matched to a gene: 3. CDR3 region: CASSLVQGANTEAFF. The DNA of the CDR3 is TGCGCCAGCAGCTTGGTTCAGGGGGCTAACACTGAAGCTTTCTTT.

V is TRBV18 and J is TRBJ2-5, with D perhaps TRBD1 (5 bases). The CDR3 length is 14 residues. V dropped 0 bases and J dropped 5 bases, with 10 bases sitting between them. Germline assignment: CDR1 KGHSH and CDR2 LQKENI. CDR3 nucleotides: TGTGCCAGCTCACCACCGGCCAGGGCCGAGACCCAGTACTTC. This gives the protein CASSPPARAETQYF.

By proportion, this clonotype is medium-sized (0.01 to 0.1%). The chain combines TRBV28 with TRBJ2-3; maybe TRBD2 (6 bases). Germline V CDR1 and CDR2: MDHEN, SYDVKM. V was shortened by 4 bases and J by 4 bases, with 18 bases between the two germline ends. This CDR3 region has 16 residues. The CDR3 reads CASSSRAWEEADTQYF. The CDR3 region has the DNA TGTGCCAGCAGTTCCCGGGCCTGGGAGGAAGCAGATACGCAGTATTTT.

There are many counts of this clonotype. The chain recombines TRBV4-1 with TRBJ1-1, with a possible D match to TRBD1 (5 bases). This CDR3 has 17 amino acids. Trimming left V 0 bases short and J 1 base short, with 15 bases between. The germline V gene has CDR1 MGHRA and CDR2 YSYEKL. In DNA, the CDR3 is TGCGCCAGCAGCCAAGATATAGGGGTCGTATGGAACACTGAAGCTTTCTTT. Protein sequence: CASSQDIGVVWNTEAFF.

The chain combines TRBV6-6 with TRBJ1-2, with D maybe TRBD1 (6 bases). The CDR3 runs to 13 residues. V dropped 6 bases and J dropped 6 bases, with 14 bases sitting between them. Germline values: CDR1 MNHNY, CDR2 SVGAGI (reference sequence). CDR3 region: CASSLDSPDGYTF. In DNA, the CDR3 is TGTGCCAGCAGCTTGGACAGTCCCGATGGCTACACCTTC.

This clonotype was seen a handful of times. J is TRBJ2-5 and V is TRBV6-1; D perhaps matches TRBD2 (7 bases). The germline V and J ends were trimmed by 0 bases and 2 bases, with 10 bases remaining between them. Germline-derived CDR1 and CDR2 are MNHNS and SASEGT. The CDR3 loop spans 15 amino acids. CDR3 sequence: CASSEAGGGQETQYF. The CDR3 coding sequence is TGTGCCAGCAGTGAAGCGGGAGGGGGACAAGAGACCCAGTACTTC.

By sample share, this clonotype is medium-sized. The chain employs TRBV3-1 and TRBJ2-7; D may match TRBD1 or TRBD2 (5 bases each). The ends were cut back, 4 bases at V and 5 bases at J, with 15 bases in the middle. Per the germline V gene, CDR1 is LGHDT and CDR2 is YNNKEL (reference sequence). The CDR3 length is 14 residues. DNA for the CDR3: TGTGCCAGCAGCCCAGCCGGGGCTCGGAACGAGCAGTACTTC. It yields the protein CASSPAGARNEQYF.

This clonotype was detected ten times or more. This sequence joins TRBV18 and TRBJ2-1; no clear D. Between the trimmed V and J ends, which lost 3 bases and 9 bases, there was a span of 9 bases. The CDR3 loop spans 12 amino acids. Per the germline V gene, CDR1 is KGHSH and CDR2 is LQKENI. The CDR3 DNA is TGTGCCAGCTCACCGTCGAGTCCTGAGCAGTTCTTC. This gives the protein CASSPSSPEQFF.

This clonotype was picked up many times. V gene TRBV29-1 combines with J gene TRBJ1-3, with 8 bases aligning to TRBD1. Losses at the gene ends were 6 bases for V and 1 base for J; bases not matched to a gene: 5. Germline V gene sequence: CDR1 SQVTM, CDR2 ANQGSEA. The CDR3 covers 14 residues. The CDR3 region is CSVTGDLSGNTIYF. CDR3 coding DNA: TGCAGCGTGACAGGGGATTTGTCTGGAAACACCATATATTTT.

The gene calls are TRBV6-5 and TRBJ1-1; possible D gene TRBD1, 5 bases. V lost 0 bases to trimming and J lost 7 bases, with 15 bases between them. CDR1 is MNHEY, CDR2 SVGAGI, per germline. The CDR3 is 15 residues long. CDR3 amino acids: CASSYSIPGLFEAFF. Written as DNA, the CDR3 is TGTGCCAGCAGTTACTCGATCCCGGGGCTGTTTGAAGCTTTCTTT.

This clonotype came up many times. This chain joins TRBV9 and TRBJ2-1; 7 bases map to TRBD2. CDR3 length: 17 residues. Unmatched junction bases numbered 11, after V lost 0 bases and J lost 5 bases. Germline-derived CDR1 and CDR2 are SGDLS and YYNGEE. The CDR3 is CASSVGTQRGLHNEQFF. The CDR3 bases are TGTGCCAGCAGCGTAGGAACCCAGCGGGGACTACACAATGAGCAGTTCTTC.

This clonotype showed up many times. This chain uses TRBV20-1 with TRBJ2-1; 7 bases line up with TRBD2. The CDR3 runs to 13 residues. V trimming: 3 bases; J trimming: 5 bases; junction bases outside the gene matches: 4. Germline V gene data show CDR1 as DFQATT and CDR2 as SNEGSKA (reference sequence). CDR3 loop: CSASGTTNNEQFF. CDR3 bases: TGCAGTGCTAGTGGGACTACCAACAATGAGCAGTTCTTC.

This chain connects TRBV4-1 to TRBJ2-3, with D uncertain. This CDR3 has 15 residues. Trimming pared 1 base from V and 4 bases from J, leaving 12 bases between. CDR1 is MGHRA, CDR2 YSYEKL, per germline. CDR3 loop: CASSQAQVGADTQYF. CDR3 coding DNA: TGCGCCAGCAGCCAAGCGCAGGTAGGCGCAGATACGCAGTATTTT.

In this sample, this clonotype turned up a few times. The rearrangement links TRBV7-6 to TRBJ1-1, with D possibly TRBD1 on 5 matching bases. The V end lost 1 base, the J end lost 4 bases, and 16 bases lay between the germline ends. This CDR3 contains 16 residues. Germline V gives CDR1 SGHVS, CDR2 FNYEAQ. Here the CDR3 DNA reads TGTGCCAGCAGCTTAGGCACCGGGACGTTAACCACTGAAGCTTTCTTT. Translated, it gives CASSLGTGTLTTEAFF.

This clonotype has just a few counts. V usage is TRBV20-1 and J usage is TRBJ1-2, with a possible D match to TRBD1 (6 bases). Germline values: CDR1 DFQATT, CDR2 SNEGSKA (reference sequence). V dropped 0 bases and J dropped 2 bases, with 13 bases sitting between them. This CDR3 is 15 amino acids long. The CDR3 bases are TGCAGTGCTAGAGAGACAGGTCGTGGCAACTATGGCTACACCTTC. This gives the protein CSARETGRGNYGYTF.

In its sample, this clonotype ranks as medium-sized. This CDR3 is CASSPSRAYYGYTF. The CDR3, as DNA: TGTGCCAGCAGCCCATCCCGGGCTTACTATGGCTACACCTTC. This chain connects TRBV6-5 to TRBJ1-2; no reliable D call. The CDR3 spans 14 residues. The V end was cut by 6 bases, the J end by 3 bases, with 14 bases between. Germline lookup yields CDR1 MNHEY and CDR2 SVGAGI.

This clonotype was recorded many times. V and J are TRBV7-2 and TRBJ1-6; D gene uncertain. Germline-derived CDR1 and CDR2 are SGHTA and FQGNSA. V lost 2 bases and J 10 bases, leaving 15 bases between the germline ends. This CDR3 contains 15 residues. CDR3 nucleotides: TGTGCCAGCAGCTTACGGGGTCTCGAAGGGTCACCCCTCCACTTT. This gives the protein CASSLRGLEGSPLHF. The variable domain in full, with the rest retrieved from reference TRBV7-2 and TRBJ1-6, is GAGVSQSPSNKVTEKGKDVELRCDPISGHTALYWYRQSLGQGLEFLIYFQGNSAPDKSGLPSDRFSAERTGGSVSTLTIQRTQQEDSAVYLCASSLRGLEGSPLHFGNGTRLTVT.

This clonotype was seen at least ten times. V and J are TRBV6-4 and TRBJ1-2, with 8 bases aligning to TRBD1. CDR1 is MRHNA and CDR2 is SNTAGT in the germline V gene. Trimming at V came to 7 bases and at J to 5 bases, leaving 9 bases not matched to a gene. This CDR3 has 14 amino acids. The CDR3 DNA is TGTGCCAGCATTCGGAGACAGGGGTCTTATGGCTACACCTTC. Encoded protein: CASIRRQGSYGYTF.

Ten or more counts support this clonotype. The gene calls are TRBV4-3 and TRBJ1-5; D uncertain. Trimming pared 4 bases from V and 5 bases from J, leaving 12 bases between. The length of the CDR3 is 14 residues. Germline values: CDR1 LGHNA, CDR2 YSLEER. Here the CDR3 DNA reads TGCGCCAGCAGCCCCTCCTTTCTGGATCAGCCCCAGCATTTT. It codes for CASSPSFLDQPQHF.

This clonotype was counted at least ten times. The V and J genes are TRBV28 and TRBJ2-7, with 11 bases that match TRBD2. V dropped 5 bases and J dropped 9; count of bases not matched to a gene: 9. CDR1 and CDR2 (germline): MDHEN, SYDVKM. The CDR3 loop spans 14 amino acids. As DNA, the CDR3 is TGTGCCAGCAGTGTGGTAGCGGGAGGGCGGGGGCAGTACTTC. Residues: CASSVVAGGRGQYF. Drawing the rest from reference TRBV28 and TRBJ2-7, the complete variable domain is DVKVTQSSRYLVKRTGEKVFLECVQDMDHENMFWYRQDPGLGLRLIYFSYDVKMKEKGDIPEGYSVSREKKERFSLILESASTNQTSMYLCASSVVAGGRGQYFGPGTRLTVT.

This clonotype was seen at least ten times. This chain joins TRBV2 and TRBJ1-4; no reliable D call. Trimming took 4 bases from V and 0 from J, leaving 6 bases between them. The CDR3 contains 14 residues. CDR1 is SNHLY, CDR2 FYNNEI, per germline. As DNA, the CDR3 is TGTGCCAGCAGTGCCTTTACAACTAATGAAAAACTGTTTTTT. Protein: CASSAFTTNEKLFF.

This chain joins TRBV7-2 and TRBJ2-3; no firm D call. Germline V gives CDR1 SGHTA, CDR2 FQGNSA. V lost 5 bases and J 2 bases, leaving 11 bases between the germline ends. This CDR3 has 14 amino acids. The CDR3 loop is CASSPWWTTDTQYF. DNA for the CDR3: TGTGCCAGCAGCCCATGGTGGACCACAGATACGCAGTATTTT.

There are a few counts of this clonotype. The chain recombines TRBV3-1 with TRBJ1-5, with D hard to call. The CDR3 runs 15 residues. CDR1 and CDR2 from the germline V gene are LGHDT and YNNKEL (reference sequence). Trimming removed 5 bases at V and 0 bases at J, with 11 bases between. This CDR3 is CASSDTAYSNQPQHF. In DNA form, the CDR3 reads TGTGCCAGCAGCGACACAGCGTATAGCAATCAGCCCCAGCATTTT. Looking up the rest from reference TRBV3-1 and TRBJ1-5 gives the full variable domain: DTAVSQTPKYLVTQMGNDKSIKCEQNLGHDTMYWYKQDSKKFLKIMFSYNNKELIINETVPNRFSPKSPDKAHLNLHINSLELGDSAVYFCASSDTAYSNQPQHFGDGTRLSIL.